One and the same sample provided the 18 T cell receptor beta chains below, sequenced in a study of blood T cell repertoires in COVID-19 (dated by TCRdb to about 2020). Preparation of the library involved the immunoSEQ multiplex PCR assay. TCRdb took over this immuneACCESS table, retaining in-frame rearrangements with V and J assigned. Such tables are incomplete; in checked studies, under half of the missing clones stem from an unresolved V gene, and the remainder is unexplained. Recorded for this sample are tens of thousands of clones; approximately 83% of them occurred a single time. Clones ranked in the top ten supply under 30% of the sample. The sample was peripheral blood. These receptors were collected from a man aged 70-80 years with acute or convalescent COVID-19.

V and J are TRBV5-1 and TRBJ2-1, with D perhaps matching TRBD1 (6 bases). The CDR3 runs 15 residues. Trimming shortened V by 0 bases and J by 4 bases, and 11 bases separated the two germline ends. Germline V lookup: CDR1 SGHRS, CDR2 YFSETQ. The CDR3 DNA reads TGCGCCAGCAGCTTGGATGTACAGGGTTACAATGAGCAGTTCTTC. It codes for CASSLDVQGYNEQFF.

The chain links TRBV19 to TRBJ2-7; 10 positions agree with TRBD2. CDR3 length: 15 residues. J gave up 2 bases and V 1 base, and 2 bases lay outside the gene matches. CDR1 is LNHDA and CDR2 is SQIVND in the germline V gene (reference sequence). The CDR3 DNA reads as TGTGCCAGTAGTATAGCCCTAGCGGGAGCCTACGAGCAGTACTTC. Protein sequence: CASSIALAGAYEQYF.

Written as DNA, the CDR3 is TGTGCCAGCCGACAGGGCATATACTCTGGGGCCAACGTCCTGACTTTC. Amino acids: CASRQGIYSGANVLTF. V usage is TRBV18 and J usage is TRBJ2-6; 7 bases align to TRBD1. The CDR3 has 16 amino acids. Germline-derived CDR1 and CDR2 are KGHSH and LQKENI. J gave up 0 bases and V 8 bases, and 7 bases lay outside the gene matches. The full variable domain, completed using reference TRBV18 and TRBJ2-6, is NAGVMQNPRHLVRRRGQEARLRCSPMKGHSHVYWYRQLPEEGLKFMVYLQKENIIDESGMPKERFSAEFPKEGPSILRIQQVVRGDSAAYFCASRQGIYSGANVLTFGAGSRLTVL.

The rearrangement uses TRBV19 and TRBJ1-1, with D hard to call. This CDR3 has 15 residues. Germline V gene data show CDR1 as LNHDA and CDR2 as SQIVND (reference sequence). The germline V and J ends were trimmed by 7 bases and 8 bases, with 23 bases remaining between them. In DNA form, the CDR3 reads TGTGCCAGTACCCCTGGAGGACTATCGGTCCGAGAAGCTTTCTTT. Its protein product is CASTPGGLSVREAFF.

CDR3 sequence: CASSLATFSQGAVDGELFF. The CDR3 DNA sequence: TGTGCCAGCAGCTTGGCCACGTTTTCACAGGGGGCGGTGGACGGGGAGCTGTTTTTT. The J gene is TRBJ2-2, the V gene TRBV5-6; TRBD1 matches 9 bases. CDR1 and CDR2 (germline): SGHDT, YYEEEE. CDR3 length: 19 residues. The junction had 16 bases not matched to a gene; V was cut back by 0 bases and J by 7 bases. Using reference TRBV5-6 and TRBJ2-2 for the parts outside the CDR3, the full variable domain is DAGVTQSPTHLIKTRGQQVTLRCSPKSGHDTVSWYQQALGQGPQFIFQYYEEEERQRGNFPDRFSGHQFPNYSSELNVNALLLGDSALYLCASSLATFSQGAVDGELFFGEGSRLTVL.

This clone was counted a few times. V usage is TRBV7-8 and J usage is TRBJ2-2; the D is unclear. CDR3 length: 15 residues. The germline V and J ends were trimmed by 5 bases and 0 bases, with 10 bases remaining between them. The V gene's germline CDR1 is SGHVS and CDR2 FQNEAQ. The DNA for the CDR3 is TGTGCCAGCAGCCCGTCCAACACGAACACCGGGGAGCTGTTTTTT. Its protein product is CASSPSNTNTGELFF.

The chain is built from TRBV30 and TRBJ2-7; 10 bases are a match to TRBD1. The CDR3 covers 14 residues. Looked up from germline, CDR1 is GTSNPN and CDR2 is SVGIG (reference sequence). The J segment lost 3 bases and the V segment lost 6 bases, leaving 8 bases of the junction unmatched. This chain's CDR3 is CACSRGQGLYEQYF. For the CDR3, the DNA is TGTGCCTGTTCCCGGGGACAGGGGCTCTACGAGCAGTACTTC. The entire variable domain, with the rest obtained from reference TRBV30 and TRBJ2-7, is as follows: SQTIHQWPATLVQPVGSPLSLECTVEGTSNPNLYWYRQAAGRGLQLLFYSVGIGQISSEVPQNLSASRPQDRQFILSSKKLLLSDSGFYLCACSRGQGLYEQYFGPGTRLTVT.

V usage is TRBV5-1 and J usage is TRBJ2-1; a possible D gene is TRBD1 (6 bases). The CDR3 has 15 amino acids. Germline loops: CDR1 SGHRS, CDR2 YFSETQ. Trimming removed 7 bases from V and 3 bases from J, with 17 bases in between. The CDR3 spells CASCPQGNVYNEQFF. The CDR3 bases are TGCGCCAGCTGTCCACAGGGAAATGTCTACAATGAGCAGTTCTTC.

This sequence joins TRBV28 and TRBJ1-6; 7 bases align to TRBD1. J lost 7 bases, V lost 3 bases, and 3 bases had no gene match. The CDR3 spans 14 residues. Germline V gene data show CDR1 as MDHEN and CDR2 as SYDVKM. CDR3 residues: CASSLGQQNSPLHF. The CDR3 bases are TGTGCCAGCAGTTTGGGACAGCAGAATTCACCCCTCCACTTT. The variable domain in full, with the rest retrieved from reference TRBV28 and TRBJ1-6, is DVKVTQSSRYLVKRTGEKVFLECVQDMDHENMFWYRQDPGLGLRLIYFSYDVKMKEKGDIPEGYSVSREKKERFSLILESASTNQTSMYLCASSLGQQNSPLHFGNGTRLTVT.

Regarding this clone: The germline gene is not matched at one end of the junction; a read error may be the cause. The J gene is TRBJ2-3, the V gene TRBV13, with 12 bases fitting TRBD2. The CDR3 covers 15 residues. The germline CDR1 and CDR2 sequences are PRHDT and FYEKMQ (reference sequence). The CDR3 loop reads CASSIGLAGMHTQYF. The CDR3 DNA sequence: TGTGCCAGCAGCATAGGACTAGCGGGAATGCATACGCAGTATTTT.

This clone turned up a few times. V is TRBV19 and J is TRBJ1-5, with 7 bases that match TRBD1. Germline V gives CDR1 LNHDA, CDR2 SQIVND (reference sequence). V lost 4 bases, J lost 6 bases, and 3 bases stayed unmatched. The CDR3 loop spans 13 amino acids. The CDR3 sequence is CASSKTGFQPQHF. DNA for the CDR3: TGTGCCAGTAGTAAGACAGGGTTTCAGCCCCAGCATTTT.

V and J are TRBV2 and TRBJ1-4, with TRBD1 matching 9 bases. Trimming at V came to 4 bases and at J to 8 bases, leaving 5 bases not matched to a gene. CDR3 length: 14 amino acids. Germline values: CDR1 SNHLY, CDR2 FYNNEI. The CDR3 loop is CASSVGDRGEKLFF. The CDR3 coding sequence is TGTGCCAGCAGTGTGGGAGACAGGGGGGAAAAACTGTTTTTT.

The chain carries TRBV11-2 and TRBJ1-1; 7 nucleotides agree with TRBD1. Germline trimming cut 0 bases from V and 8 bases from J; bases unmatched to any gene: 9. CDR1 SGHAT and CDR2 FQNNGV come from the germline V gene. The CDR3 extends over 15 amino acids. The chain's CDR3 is CASSLEWGQPGEAFF. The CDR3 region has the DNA TGTGCCAGCAGCTTAGAATGGGGACAGCCAGGAGAAGCTTTCTTT.

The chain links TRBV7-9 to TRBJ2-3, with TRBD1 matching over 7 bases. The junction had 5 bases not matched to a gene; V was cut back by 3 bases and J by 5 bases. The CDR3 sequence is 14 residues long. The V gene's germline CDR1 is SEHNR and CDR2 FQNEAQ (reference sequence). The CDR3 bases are TGTGCCAGCAGCTTTAAGGGGGCTAAAGATACGCAGTATTTT. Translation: CASSFKGAKDTQYF.

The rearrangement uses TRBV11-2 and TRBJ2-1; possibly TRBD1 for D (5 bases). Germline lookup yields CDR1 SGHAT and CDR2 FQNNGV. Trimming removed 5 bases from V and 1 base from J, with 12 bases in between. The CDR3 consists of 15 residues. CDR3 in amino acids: CASSPRRVSYNEQFF. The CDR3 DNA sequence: TGTGCCAGCAGCCCGCGCAGGGTTTCCTACAATGAGCAGTTCTTC. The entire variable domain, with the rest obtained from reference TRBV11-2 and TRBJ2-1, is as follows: EAGVAQSPRYKIIEKRQSVAFWCNPISGHATLYWYQQILGQGPKLLIQFQNNGVVDDSQLPKDRFSAERLKGVDSTLKIQPAKLEDSAVYLCASSPRRVSYNEQFFGPGTRLTVL.

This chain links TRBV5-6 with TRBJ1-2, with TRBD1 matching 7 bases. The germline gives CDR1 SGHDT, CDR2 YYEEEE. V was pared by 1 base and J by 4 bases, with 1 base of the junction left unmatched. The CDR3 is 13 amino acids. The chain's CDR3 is CASSLRDSYGYTF. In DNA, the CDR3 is TGTGCCAGCAGCTTGAGGGACAGCTATGGCTACACCTTC.

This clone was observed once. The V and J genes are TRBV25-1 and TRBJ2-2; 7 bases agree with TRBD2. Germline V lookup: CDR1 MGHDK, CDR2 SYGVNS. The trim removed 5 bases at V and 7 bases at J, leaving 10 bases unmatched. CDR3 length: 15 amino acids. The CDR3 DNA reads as TGTGCCAGCAGTAAGACTAGCCCTAAGGGCGGGGAGCTGTTTTTT. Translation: CASSKTSPKGGELFF.

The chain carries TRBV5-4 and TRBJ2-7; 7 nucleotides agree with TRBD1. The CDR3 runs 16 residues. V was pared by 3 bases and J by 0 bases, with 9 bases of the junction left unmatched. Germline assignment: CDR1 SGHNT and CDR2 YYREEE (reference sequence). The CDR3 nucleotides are TGTGCCAGCAGCTCTGGTACAGGGGATAACTCCTACGAGCAGTACTTC. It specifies CASSSGTGDNSYEQYF.